Each of the 2 T cell receptor beta chains below was sequenced from the same sample in a study of blood T cells in healthy people across ages. Primed by a sample-barcoded 5' primer and a J-beta primer mix, a second PCR proceeded for 7 to 11 cycles. TCRdb fed the 5' RACE reads into MiXCR, producing one record per CDR3 protein. The sample carries 600,000 to 850,000 distinct CDR3 sequences, roughly 45% recorded once. The sequenced sample was blood. These receptors originate from a woman in her fifties or sixties in good health.

This clonotype was seen at least ten times. The rearrangement links TRBV12-3 or TRBV12-4 to TRBJ2-5; D is possibly TRBD2 (6 bases). The CDR3 length is 14 residues. Trimming stripped 2 bases from V and 5 bases from J, with 12 bases between. CDR3 sequence reads: CASSLKRGLETQYF. CDR3 sequence (DNA): TGTGCCAGCAGTTTAAAGAGGGGACTGGAGACCCAGTACTTC.

This clonotype was seen a handful of times. This chain links TRBV4-3 with TRBJ1-3, with unresolved D. Trimming shortened V by 0 bases and J by 2 bases, and 17 bases separated the two germline ends. Germline CDR1 and CDR2: LGHNA and YSLEER. CDR3 length: 18 amino acids. Here the CDR3 reads CASSQDPLKARPGNTIYF. CDR3 DNA: TGCGCCAGCAGCCAAGATCCTCTTAAGGCCCGTCCTGGAAACACCATATATTTT.